This T cell receptor (beta chain) was recorded in a study of T-cell memory formation after mild COVID-19 (TCRdb year 2021). For the study in its entirety: TCR sequence clusters from the two donors were largely donor specific. Two young, previously healthy adult volunteers, one female and one male, were included in the cohort. T-cell clones expanding and contracting after mild COVID-19 in two donors were tracked by longitudinal TCRalpha and TCRbeta repertoire sequencing.

PBMCs were isolated by Ficoll-Paque density gradient centrifugation. Sequenced on an Illumina NovaSeq 6000. cDNA libraries for TCRalpha and TCRbeta were prepared by 5'RACE using constant-segment primers, with sample barcodes and unique molecular identifiers added. Trizol reagent was used to extract RNA from every sample. The libraries were amplified in two PCR steps, and the second step added a second sample barcode and Illumina TruSeq adapters. Sequencing of the libraries was done on an Illumina NovaSeq, producing 2 x 150 bp paired-end reads. The authors processed their data as follows. With migec v1.2.7, reads were demultiplexed and then collapsed into UMI-guided consensus sequences. Using mixcr v2.1.11, UMI consensuses were aligned to TRA and TRB V and J templates and then assembled into clonotypes. A clonotype was counted as expanded or contracted only when both edgeR and NoisET called the clonotype significant, with the noise models trained on biological replicates. For edgeR calls, the thresholds were a false discovery rate-adjusted p below 0.01 and a log2 fold-change of 1. As an exploratory analysis of dynamics, max-normalized trajectories of the 1000 most abundant clonotypes were examined by PCA with hierarchical clustering. Separately sequenced CD4+ and CD8+ repertoires were used to assign a CD4 or CD8 phenotype to each responding clone. TCRdb reprocessed the public reads (quality trimming at Q25 with fastp, clone calling with MiXCR) and kept in-frame beta chains. Each record represents a unique CDR3 protein, reported with the most common genes and DNA among its rows. The V and J calls and clone size are TCRdb's, not the authors'. The sample profile shows 380,000 or so distinct CDR3 sequences; over 13% of them were found once. In total, the top ten clones hold about 20% of the sample.

Findings and caveats that apply to the study as a whole: Some responding clones were found in pre-infection memory, which suggests that pre-existing cross-reactive memory T cells took part in the SARS-CoV-2 response. Contracting CD4+ clones were located mainly in the CM and EM memory subsets, whereas CD8+ clones were found to be enriched in EMRA. The study covered only a couple of mild cases, and larger cohorts including severe cases with pre-infection samples were considered necessary. Clones contracting from day 15 to 85 had balanced CD4/CD8 phenotypes, while a second wave expanding from day 15 to 37 was biased towards CD4+. SARS-CoV-2 specificity of the second-wave clones peaking on day 37 was not confirmed.

For this clonotype: The antigen this receptor binds is unknown. The record has no base qualities; no much larger clone is one base away.

CDR1 and CDR2 are read off the germline V gene as LGHNA and YSLEER. V and J lose 0 bases and 3 bases, and a span of 9 bases separates them. Measured from the cysteine to the phenylalanine, the CDR3 is 15 residues long. This entry keeps only the CDR3 DNA: 45 bases, framed from base 1. The sample comprised PBMCs or a T cell subset sorted from them (not recorded which). The rearrangement joined TRBV4-3 to TRBJ2-1; the D gene is perhaps TRBD1, from 5 matching bases. The TCR sequence derives from a man aged 18 to 29 who had mild COVID-19 (a few samples of this study predate the infection). The sample titles of this study are shuffled in the database, so cell type and time point are left out; the donor was told from shared clones. The DNA sequence reads TGCGCCAGCAGCCAAGACAGGGAAGGCTACAATGAGCAGTTCTTC. Its protein reads: CASSQDREGYNEQFF.